This T cell receptor beta chain was sequenced in a study of T cell changes during pregnancy in multiple sclerosis. The V gene lost 6 bases and the J gene lost 4 bases, with 18 bases spanning the gap. The CDR3 has 15 residues. Germline CDR1 is MNHEY and CDR2 is SMNVEV (reference sequence). Profiling relied on immunoSEQ multiplex PCR, and the TCRdb table lists in-frame clones only, not all of them. Of some 40,000 clones listed, about 89% are singletons. This receptor was taken from a female donor with multiple sclerosis, enrolled in a pregnancy study. J is TRBJ1-2 and V is TRBV27; D perhaps matches TRBD1 (6 bases). This material consisted of CD4+ T cells from peripheral blood mononuclear cells, taken in the first trimester of pregnancy. This CDR3 reads CASSPGTRGGYGYTF. The CDR3 DNA is TGTGCCAGCAGCCCCGGGACACGGGGTGGCTATGGCTACACCTTC.